This is a list of T cell receptor beta chains from one sample in a study of T-cell memory formation after mild COVID-19. MiXCR, run by TCRdb on the 5' RACE reads, gives a single entry per CDR3 protein. Of approximately 200,000 distinct CDR3 sequences listed, approximately 16% are singletons. Sequencing was performed on PBMCs or a T cell subset sorted from them (not recorded which). The receptor set was obtained from an adult woman who had mild COVID-19 (a few samples of this study predate the infection). Cell type and time point are not known. Both conserved end residues are part of each CDR3. The order of the fields is J gene, clone size, V gene, D gene, CDR3 protein, CDR3 DNA. The D gene is left open where the match is weak. Size values are once, few and many counts, or a class for expanded clones, and some rows have none.

TRBJ2-3	few	TRBV11-3	TRBD2	CASRPTSGSGDTQYF	TGTGCCAGCAGGCCCACTAGCGGGAGTGGAGATACGCAGTATTTT
TRBJ2-1	few	TRBV5-4	TRBD2	CASSPARVAGNEQFF	TGTGCCAGCAGCCCTGCCAGAGTAGCGGGCAATGAGCAGTTCTTC
TRBJ2-1	few	TRBV7-9	NA	CASSLRRDDEQFF	TGTGCCAGCAGCTTAAGGAGGGACGATGAGCAGTTCTTC
TRBJ1-1	few	TRBV12-3/TRBV12-4	NA	CASSLGGWQMNTEAFF	TGTGCCAGCAGTTTAGGAGGGTGGCAGATGAACACTGAAGCTTTCTTT
TRBJ2-3	few	TRBV24-1	TRBD1	CATSDARRGTGHLTDTQYF	TGTGCCACCAGTGATGCGCGTCGCGGGACAGGCCATCTCACAGATACGCAGTATTTT
TRBJ2-1	few	TRBV7-2	NA	CASSLLPLYNEQFF	TGTGCCAGCAGCTTACTCCCATTATACAATGAGCAGTTCTTC
TRBJ2-2	NA	TRBV12-3/TRBV12-4	NA	CASSFAILAGAGELFF	TGTGCCAGCAGTTTCGCCATCCTGGCTGGGGCCGGGGAGCTGTTTTTT
TRBJ1-2	many	TRBV29-1	NA	CSAGTLPGYTF	TGCAGCGCTGGGACACTCCCTGGCTACACCTTC
TRBJ2-1	NA	TRBV7-9	TRBD2	CASSLSGLAGEAFF	TGTGCCAGCAGCTTATCGGGACTAGCGGGAGAGGCGTTCTTC
TRBJ1-2	NA	TRBV4-2	NA	CASSLNSEIRSFYGYTF	TGTGCCAGCAGCCTCAACAGTGAGATTCGTTCTTTCTATGGCTACACCTTC
TRBJ2-7	few	TRBV20-1	NA	CSARPRGRPPYEQYF	TGCAGTGCTAGACCCCGGGGGAGGCCTCCCTACGAGCAGTACTTC
TRBJ1-1	NA	TRBV20-1	NA	CSALRGPGTEAFF	TGCAGTGCCCTTCGGGGCCCCGGGACTGAAGCTTTCTTT
TRBJ2-7	many	TRBV20-1	NA	CSATVSLHEQYF	TGCAGTGCTACTGTCTCCCTCCACGAGCAGTACTTC
TRBJ2-5	NA	TRBV9	NA	CASSVDARSFLQETQYF	TGTGCCAGCAGCGTAGATGCCAGGAGCTTTCTCCAAGAGACCCAGTACTTC
TRBJ2-2	few	TRBV15	TRBD1	CATSSPGQVPWELFF	TGTGCCACCAGCAGCCCGGGACAGGTGCCGTGGGAGCTGTTTTTT
TRBJ2-7	NA	TRBV4-2	TRBD1	CASSRTTGGEGREQYF	TGTGCCAGCAGCCGCACGACAGGGGGCGAAGGAAGGGAGCAGTACTTC
TRBJ1-5	few	TRBV12-3/TRBV12-4	TRBD1	CASSPDRGGGQPQHF	TGTGCCAGCAGTCCCGACAGGGGAGGAGGACAGCCCCAGCATTTT
TRBJ2-2	few	TRBV4-1	NA	CASSLPGGRRELFF	TGCGCCAGCAGCCTCCCGGGTGGTCGAAGGGAGCTGTTTTTT
TRBJ2-4	NA	TRBV14	NA	CASSLDPRENIQYF	TGTGCCAGCAGCCTAGACCCCAGGGAAAACATTCAGTACTTC
TRBJ2-7	many	TRBV12-3/TRBV12-4	TRBD1	CASYTDRGPSYEQYF	TGTGCCAGCTATACCGACAGGGGGCCCTCCTACGAGCAGTACTTC
TRBJ2-3	many	TRBV29-1	TRBD1	CSVVGQGSTDTQYF	TGCAGCGTTGTCGGACAGGGATCCACAGATACGCAGTATTTT
TRBJ2-3	many	TRBV5-1	TRBD1	CASKLVATWTGGNTDTQYF	TGCGCCAGCAAATTAGTTGCGACGTGGACAGGGGGAAACACAGATACGCAGTATTTT
TRBJ1-1	NA	TRBV7-2	NA	CASSLSQGNTEAFF	TGTGCCAGCAGCTTATCCCAGGGGAACACTGAAGCTTTCTTT
TRBJ2-3	NA	TRBV18	NA	CASSLSVGADTQYF	TGTGCCAGCTCACTGTCGGTGGGGGCAGATACGCAGTATTTT
TRBJ2-1	many	TRBV7-2	NA	CASSLNYNEQFF	TGTGCCAGCAGCTTAAATTACAATGAGCAGTTCTTC
TRBJ1-6	NA	TRBV5-1	NA	CASSLQLDGSPLHF	TGCGCCAGCAGCCTGCAGCTTGACGGCTCACCCCTCCACTTT
TRBJ2-1	few	TRBV7-2	TRBD1	CASSSTGALYNEQFF	TGTGCCAGCAGCTCGACAGGGGCCCTCTACAATGAGCAGTTCTTC
TRBJ2-6	NA	TRBV7-2	NA	CASSSSQGGANVLTF	TGTGCCAGCAGCTCCTCGCAGGGTGGGGCCAACGTCCTGACTTTC
TRBJ2-2	NA	TRBV7-2	TRBD2	CASSSAPSGRATGELFF	TGTGCCAGCAGCTCAGCTCCTAGCGGGAGGGCCACCGGGGAGCTGTTTTTT
TRBJ1-1	NA	TRBV4-3	TRBD1	CASSQRQGEAFF	TGCGCCAGCAGCCAACGACAGGGGGAAGCTTTCTTT
TRBJ1-3	NA	TRBV7-8	TRBD1	CASSYRTGLGNTIYF	TGTGCCAGCAGTTACAGGACAGGGTTGGGAAACACCATATATTTT
TRBJ2-2	few	TRBV7-2	NA	CASSPHRNTGELFF	TGTGCCAGCAGCCCCCATCGGAACACCGGGGAGCTGTTTTTT
TRBJ2-3	few	TRBV4-3	TRBD2	CASSQDHVGEGFTDTQYF	TGCGCCAGCAGCCAAGATCATGTGGGGGAGGGATTCACAGATACGCAGTATTTT
TRBJ2-3	few	TRBV18	NA	CASSPAVRTDTQYF	TGTGCCAGCTCACCGGCTGTTCGCACAGATACGCAGTATTTT
TRBJ2-1	few	TRBV7-2	TRBD2	CASSLPRASGVYNEQFF	TGTGCCAGCAGCCTCCCTAGAGCTAGCGGGGTATACAATGAGCAGTTCTTC
TRBJ1-1	few	TRBV5-1	NA	CASSLSMEVGTEAFF	TGCGCCAGCAGCTTGTCCATGGAAGTGGGAACTGAAGCTTTCTTT
TRBJ2-7	many	TRBV29-1	TRBD1	CSVGQGTPYEQYF	TGCAGCGTTGGACAGGGTACCCCCTACGAGCAGTACTTC
TRBJ2-7	NA	TRBV27	TRBD1	CASSQLGQGIYEQYF	TGTGCCAGCAGTCAACTGGGACAGGGGATCTACGAGCAGTACTTC